Included here is one T cell receptor (beta chain) sequence, with context. This entry comes from a study of T cells after posttransplantation cyclophosphamide. Clones were read by immunoSEQ multiplex PCR, and TCRdb kept only the in-frame ones, dropping some. This sample has about 4,100 clones, with around 79% found just once. Per the germline V gene, CDR1 is SGHVS and CDR2 is FQNEAQ. The length of the CDR3 is 15 residues. Between the trimmed V and J ends, which lost 8 bases and 7 bases, there was a span of 21 bases. Treatment was busulfan-fludarabine conditioning, a marrow graft, and cyclophosphamide on days +3 and +4.

Sequenced material: PBMCs, taken 29 days after a stem cell transplant with posttransplant cyclophosphamide. This sequence joins TRBV7-8 and TRBJ2-1; weak D call: TRBD1 (6 bases). This TCR was sampled from a male patient between 45 and 60 years old who received an allogeneic stem cell transplant from an unrelated donor, was CMV-positive, and had acute GVHD only. Some T cells may possibly be graft donor cells. The CDR3 DNA is TGTGCCAGCTTCTATATAGGGACAATGGGGAATGAGCAGTTCTTC. This encodes CASFYIGTMGNEQFF.